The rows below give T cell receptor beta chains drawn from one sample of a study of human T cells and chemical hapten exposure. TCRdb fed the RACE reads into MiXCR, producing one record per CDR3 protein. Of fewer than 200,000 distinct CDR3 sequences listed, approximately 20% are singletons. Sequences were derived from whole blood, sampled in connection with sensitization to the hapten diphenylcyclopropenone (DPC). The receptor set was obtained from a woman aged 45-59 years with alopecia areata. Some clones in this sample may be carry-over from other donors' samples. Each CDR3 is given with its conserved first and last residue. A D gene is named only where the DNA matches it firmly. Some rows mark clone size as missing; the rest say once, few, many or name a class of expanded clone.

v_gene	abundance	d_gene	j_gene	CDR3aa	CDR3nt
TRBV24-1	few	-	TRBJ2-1	CATSDSTAERSYNEQFF	TGTGCCACCAGTGATTCAACGGCAGAGCGCTCCTACAATGAGCAGTTCTTC
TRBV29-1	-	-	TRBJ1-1	CSASSGTVNTEAFF	TGCAGCGCCTCTTCCGGGACGGTGAACACTGAAGCTTTCTTT
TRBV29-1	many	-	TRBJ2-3	CSVQSPGDPDTQYF	TGCAGCGTTCAATCGCCGGGGGATCCAGATACGCAGTATTTT
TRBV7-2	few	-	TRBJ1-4	CASSSGAGAFGKLFF	TGTGCCAGCAGCTCCGGAGCGGGGGCTTTTGGAAAACTGTTTTTT
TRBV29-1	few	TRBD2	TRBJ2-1	CSARTSFDEQFF	TGCAGCGCCCGGACTAGCTTCGATGAGCAGTTCTTC
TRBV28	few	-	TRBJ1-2	CASGSNRDVFYGYTF	TGTGCCAGCGGCTCCAACCGGGACGTTTTCTATGGCTACACCTTC
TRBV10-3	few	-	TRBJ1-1	CAISFRGTEAFF	TGTGCCATCAGCTTCAGGGGTACTGAAGCTTTCTTT
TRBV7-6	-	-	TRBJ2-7	CASSLGAGFAYEQYF	TGTGCCAGCAGCTTAGGTGCGGGTTTTGCCTACGAGCAGTACTTC
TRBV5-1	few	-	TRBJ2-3	CASSSGLSSADTQYF	TGCGCCAGCAGCTCGGGACTCTCTTCAGCAGATACGCAGTATTTT
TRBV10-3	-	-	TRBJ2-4	CAISRGEGNIQYF	TGTGCCATCAGTAGGGGGGAGGGAAACATTCAGTACTTC
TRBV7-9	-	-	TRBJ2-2	CASSTRDTGELFF	TGTGCCAGCAGCACAAGGGACACCGGGGAGCTGTTTTTT
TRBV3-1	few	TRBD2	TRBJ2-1	CASSRGRAIGEQFF	TGTGCCAGCAGCCGCGGGAGGGCCATCGGGGAGCAGTTCTTC
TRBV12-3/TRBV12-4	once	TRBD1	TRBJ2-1	CASTGTGRYNEQFF	TGTGCCAGCACCGGGACAGGGCGTTACAATGAGCAGTTCTTC
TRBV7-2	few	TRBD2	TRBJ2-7	CASSLDGRTSSYEQYF	TGTGCCAGCAGCTTAGACGGGAGGACGAGCTCCTACGAGCAGTACTTC
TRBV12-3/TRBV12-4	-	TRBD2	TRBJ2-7	CASSLAAGYEQYF	TGTGCCAGTTCACTAGCGGCAGGGTACGAGCAGTACTTC
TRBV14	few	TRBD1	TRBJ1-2	CASSRGQSNYWHGYTF	TGTGCCAGCAGCCGGGGACAGAGTAACTACTGGCATGGCTACACCTTC
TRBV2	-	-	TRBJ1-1	CASRVGRDTEAFF	TGTGCCAGCCGAGTCGGACGGGACACTGAAGCTTTCTTT
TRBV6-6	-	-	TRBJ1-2	CASSYDRSRGYGYTF	TGTGCCAGCAGTTACGACAGGTCGAGAGGATATGGCTACACCTTC
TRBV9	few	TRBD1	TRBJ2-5	CASSRGQEETQYF	TGTGCCAGCAGCCGGGGACAGGAAGAGACCCAGTACTTC
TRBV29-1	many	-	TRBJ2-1	CSVEGPLRGEQFF	TGCAGCGTTGAGGGGCCCCTGAGGGGTGAGCAGTTCTTC
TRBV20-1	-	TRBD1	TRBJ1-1	CSAWTGGKNTEAFF	TGCAGTGCTTGGACAGGGGGTAAGAACACTGAAGCTTTCTTT
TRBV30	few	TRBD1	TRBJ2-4	CAWSGDSGFKNIQYF	TGTGCCTGGAGTGGGGACAGTGGATTCAAAAACATTCAGTACTTC
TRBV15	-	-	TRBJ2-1	CATSRDPGGHNEQFF	TGTGCCACCAGCAGAGACCCCGGTGGGCACAATGAGCAGTTCTTC
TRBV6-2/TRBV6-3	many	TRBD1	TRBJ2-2	CASSYYPGTGTGELFF	TGTGCCAGCAGTTATTACCCCGGGACAGGGACCGGGGAGCTGTTTTTT
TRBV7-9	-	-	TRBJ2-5	CASSRPPETQYF	TGTGCCAGCAGCCGTCCCCCGGAGACCCAGTACTTC
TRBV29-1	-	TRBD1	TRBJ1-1	CSVETGTGRRAFF	TGCAGCGTTGAGACTGGGACAGGGAGGCGCGCTTTCTTT